A selection of T cell receptor beta chains follows, all from one sample in a study of blood T cell repertoires in COVID-19. The method was immunoSEQ multiplex PCR; TCRdb's version includes in-frame clones alone and lacks a portion of them. The top ten clones hold approximately 8.4% of a sample with about 220,000 clones, 75% to 85% of them seen once. Sequencing was performed on peripheral blood. The receptors here all came from a woman aged 80 or older with COVID-19, enrolled during active disease. The CDR3 runs from the conserved cysteine through the conserved F or W. A D gene is named only where the DNA matches it firmly. The size of a clone is reported for some rows only, either as once, few or many, or as a class for expanded clones.

V	size	D	length	J	CDR3	DNA
TRBV27	once	-	16	TRBJ1-2	CASSSKSIGASYGYTF	TGTGCCAGCAGTTCCAAATCTATTGGGGCCTCCTATGGCTACACCTTC
TRBV9	-	TRBD2	15	TRBJ2-7	CASSGGTSGPGEQYF	TGTGCCAGCAGCGGTGGGACTAGCGGCCCCGGGGAGCAGTACTTC
TRBV2	-	-	12	TRBJ1-3	CASNRAGNTIYF	TGTGCCAGCAACAGGGCTGGAAACACCATATATTTT
TRBV30	-	TRBD1	13	TRBJ1-1	CAWTQGARTEAFF	TGTGCCTGGACCCAGGGGGCGCGTACTGAAGCTTTCTTT
TRBV15	-	TRBD2	16	TRBJ2-3	CATSRASGTSTDTQYF	TGTGCCACCAGCAGGGCAAGCGGGACTAGCACAGATACGCAGTATTTT
TRBV30	-	-	14	TRBJ1-4	CACGAGGVNEKLFF	TGTGCCTGCGGAGCGGGGGGAGTTAATGAAAAACTGTTTTTT
TRBV30	-	-	12	TRBJ1-5	CAWRENGEPQHF	TGTGCCTGGAGGGAAAACGGGGAGCCCCAGCATTTT
TRBV5-4	-	-	13	TRBJ2-7	CASSSKSSYEQYF	TGTGCCAGCAGCTCCAAGAGCTCCTACGAGCAGTACTTC
TRBV11-2	many	-	18	TRBJ2-2	CASSLVRRSTRNTGELFF	TGTGCCAGCAGCTTAGTTCGCCGCTCAACTAGGAACACCGGGGAGCTGTTTTTT
TRBV30	-	-	14	TRBJ2-1	CAWSGGDTTGEQFF	TGTGCCTGGAGTGGCGGTGATACAACGGGGGAGCAGTTCTTC
TRBV19	-	-	15	TRBJ1-1	CASSIDAGGNTEAFF	TGTGCCAGTAGTATTGACGCTGGCGGGAACACTGAAGCTTTCTTT
TRBV5-1	-	TRBD2	15	TRBJ2-1	CASSSPGLVYNEQFF	TGCGCCAGCAGCTCACCGGGACTAGTCTACAATGAGCAGTTCTTC
TRBV29-1	-	-	12	TRBJ1-1	CSVDRVGTEAFF	TGCAGCGTTGACAGGGTGGGCACTGAAGCTTTCTTT
TRBV6-5	-	-	14	TRBJ1-1	CASSYGQPNTEAFF	TGTGCCAGCAGTTACGGACAGCCAAACACTGAAGCTTTCTTT
TRBV7-8	-	TRBD1	15	TRBJ1-1	CASSSRGQASSEAFF	TGTGCCAGCAGCTCCCGGGGACAGGCGAGCTCTGAAGCTTTCTTT
TRBV6-5	-	TRBD1	14	TRBJ2-7	CASSWTGKANEQYF	TGTGCCAGCTCTTGGACAGGGAAGGCCAACGAGCAGTACTTC
TRBV29-1	-	TRBD1	15	TRBJ1-4	CSVRDSVATNEKLFF	TGCAGCGTACGGGACAGCGTTGCAACTAATGAAAAACTGTTTTTT
TRBV9	-	TRBD1	14	TRBJ1-5	CASSVGTGEQPQHF	TGTGCCAGCAGCGTGGGGACAGGGGAGCAGCCCCAGCATTTT
TRBV11-3	-	TRBD2	15	TRBJ2-1	CASSPTDSSGGEQFF	TGTGCCAGCAGCCCCACAGACTCTAGCGGCGGTGAGCAGTTCTTC
TRBV11-2	-	-	11	TRBJ2-7	CASSLALEQYF	TGTGCCAGCAGCTTAGCTCTAGAGCAGTACTTC
TRBV7-9	few	-	17	TRBJ1-3	CASSRYQNRILVNTIYF	TGTGCCAGCAGCAGATACCAAAACAGGATTCTCGTTAACACCATATATTTT
TRBV19	-	-	14	TRBJ2-6	CASSDNSGANVLTF	TGTGCCAGTTCCGACAACTCTGGGGCCAACGTCCTGACTTTC
TRBV30	-	-	14	TRBJ2-7	CAWKPWATTYEQYF	TGTGCCTGGAAACCCTGGGCCACGACCTACGAGCAGTACTTC
TRBV7-9	-	-	15	TRBJ1-5	CASSDTRGSNQPQHF	TGTGCCAGCAGTGATACCCGGGGGAGTAATCAGCCCCAGCATTTT
TRBV19	-	-	15	TRBJ2-5	CASSIDHRGRETQYF	TGTGCCAGTAGTATAGATCATAGGGGTCGGGAGACCCAGTACTTC
TRBV7-9	-	TRBD2	15	TRBJ2-3	CASSLSGRLGDTQYF	TGTGCCAGCAGCCTTAGCGGGAGGCTAGGGGATACGCAGTATTTT
TRBV27	-	TRBD1	14	TRBJ1-1	CASPFWDRGTEAFF	TGTGCCAGCCCATTTTGGGACAGGGGGACTGAAGCTTTCTTT
TRBV9	-	-	18	TRBJ1-6	CASSDVAPGLSYNSPLHF	TGTGCCAGCAGCGATGTGGCCCCAGGGTTATCCTATAATTCACCCCTCCACTTT
TRBV3-1/TRBV3-2	-	-	16	TRBJ2-5	CASSQDGTGNQETQYF	TGTGCCAGCAGCCAAGATGGTACGGGGAACCAAGAGACCCAGTACTTC
TRBV5-1	-	-	15	TRBJ1-5	CASSLEGYSNQPQHF	TGCGCCAGCAGCTTGGAGGGGTATAGCAATCAGCCCCAGCATTTT
TRBV6-5	few	-	14	TRBJ1-1	CASSYKGRITEAFF	TGTGCCAGCAGTTACAAGGGGCGAATCACTGAAGCTTTCTTT
TRBV5-1	-	TRBD1	15	TRBJ2-3	CASSSGQGLTDTQYF	TGCGCCAGCAGCTCGGGACAGGGACTCACAGATACGCAGTATTTT
TRBV15	-	-	16	TRBJ2-1	CATSRDNGGVDNEQFF	TGTGCCACCAGCAGAGATAATGGCGGGGTGGACAATGAGCAGTTCTTC
TRBV11-1	-	TRBD2	15	TRBJ2-5	CASSLGLAGTETQYF	TGTGCCAGCAGCTTGGGACTAGCGGGAACAGAGACCCAGTACTTC
TRBV6-5	few	-	15	TRBJ1-2	CASNLDSRKSYGYTF	TGTGCCAGCAATTTGGACAGTCGTAAGAGCTATGGCTACACCTTC
TRBV3-1/TRBV3-2	-	TRBD2	18	TRBJ2-4	CASSPRKLAGVAKNIQYF	TGTGCCAGCAGCCCGAGGAAGCTAGCGGGAGTAGCCAAAAACATTCAGTACTTC
TRBV6-5	-	-	12	TRBJ1-5	CASAWGEQPQHF	TGTGCCAGCGCCTGGGGAGAACAGCCCCAGCATTTT
TRBV4-1	-	-	15	TRBJ1-5	CASSQLDTSNQPQHF	TGCGCCAGCAGCCAACTTGACACTAGCAATCAGCCCCAGCATTTT
TRBV12-5	-	TRBD1	14	TRBJ2-1	CASGLTNRGNEQFF	TGTGCTAGTGGTCTGACTAACAGGGGCAATGAGCAGTTCTTC
TRBV7-8	-	-	16	TRBJ1-2	CASRPGGARANYGYTF	TGTGCCAGCAGACCTGGGGGCGCGAGAGCTAACTATGGCTACACCTTC
TRBV7-8	-	TRBD1	16	TRBJ1-2	CASSLALRTGAYGYTF	TGTGCCAGCAGCTTAGCCCTCCGGACAGGGGCGTATGGCTACACCTTC